These 28 T cell receptor beta chains were all obtained from the same sample, sequenced in a study of blood T cell repertoires in COVID-19. Clones were read by immunoSEQ multiplex PCR, and TCRdb kept only the in-frame ones, dropping some. Of over 300,000 clones listed, 70% to 90% were seen once; the top ten hold less than 6%. Sequences were obtained from PBMCs or T cells enriched from blood (not recorded which). The origin of the receptors is a woman younger than 45 who had recovered from COVID-19.

The chain uses TRBV6-2 or TRBV6-3 and TRBJ2-3; 7 bases fit TRBD1. Trimming removed 6 bases from V and 6 bases from J; junction bases left unmatched: 6. The CDR3 has 13 amino acids. In germline, CDR1 is MNHEY, CDR2 SVGEGT. This CDR3 reads CASSSVTGDTQYF. The CDR3 nucleotides read TGTGCCAGCAGCTCGGTGACAGGGGATACGCAGTATTTT.

The chain is built from TRBV6-5 and TRBJ1-1, with 9 bases matching TRBD1. The CDR3 contains 14 residues. Trimming cost V 4 bases and J 6 bases; bases outside gene matches: 6. Germline V lookup: CDR1 MNHEY, CDR2 SVGAGI. The CDR3 sequence: CASSSQGARAEAFF. CDR3 nucleotides: TGTGCCAGCAGTTCACAGGGGGCGCGGGCTGAAGCTTTCTTT.

The rearrangement uses TRBV19 and TRBJ1-2; maybe TRBD1 (5 bases). V shed 7 bases and J shed 2 bases, with 23 bases lying between them. In germline, CDR1 is LNHDA, CDR2 SQIVND (reference sequence). The CDR3 runs to 17 residues. Here the CDR3 DNA reads TGTGCCAGTAACCAACCCTTGGGAAGGGGTGAAAACTATGGCTACACCTTC. Its protein is CASNQPLGRGENYGYTF.

This chain links TRBV29-1 with TRBJ2-7, with D unresolved. The CDR3 runs to 11 residues. V was cut by 1 base and J by 7 bases, with 8 bases left in between. CDR1 and CDR2 (germline): SQVTM, ANQGSEA. CDR3 in DNA: TGCAGCGTTGAAGGAGAAAAGGAGCAGTACTTC. Translation: CSVEGEKEQYF.

The genes are TRBV19 and TRBJ1-2, with D possibly matching TRBD1 (6 bases). The CDR3 has 16 residues. Germline V gives CDR1 LNHDA, CDR2 SQIVND (reference sequence). The V end lost 2 bases, the J end lost 2 bases, and 15 bases lay between the germline ends. The CDR3 bases are TGTGCCAGTAGTATAATGTCCCTAGGACAGAACTATGGCTACACCTTC. Its translation: CASSIMSLGQNYGYTF.

CDR3 loop: CASSPTTSGGSYEQYF. CDR3 coding DNA: TGTGCCAGCAGCCCGACAACCTCAGGGGGCTCCTACGAGCAGTACTTC. The rearrangement joins TRBV11-2 to TRBJ2-7; 7 bases map to TRBD1. The CDR3 loop spans 16 amino acids. The V gene end was trimmed by 5 bases and the J gene end by 0 bases; junction bases not matched to a gene: 10. CDR1 SGHAT and CDR2 FQNNGV come from the germline V gene.

V usage is TRBV15 and J usage is TRBJ1-3; TRBD1 is a possible D gene (6 bases). CDR3 length equals 15 residues. V lost 0 bases to trimming and J lost 2 bases, with 8 bases between them. CDR1 is LNHNV and CDR2 is YYDKDF in the germline V gene (reference sequence). CDR3: CATSREQGPGNTIYF. The CDR3 DNA is TGTGCCACCAGCAGAGAACAGGGACCTGGAAACACCATATATTTT.

The CDR3 nucleotides read TGTGCCAGCACCCCGGCTAGTCGAATTGAGCAGTTCTTC. It translates to CASTPASRIEQFF. The V call is TRBV2, the J call TRBJ2-1; D is unclear. This CDR3 contains 13 residues. Trimming removed 7 bases from V and 9 bases from J, with 16 bases in between. The germline V gene has CDR1 SNHLY and CDR2 FYNNEI. The full variable domain, in which reference TRBV2 and TRBJ2-1 provide the parts outside the CDR3, is EPEVTQTPSHQVTQMGQEVILRCVPISNHLYFYWYRQILGQKVEFLVSFYNNEISEKSEIFDDQFSVERPDGSNFTLKIRSTKLEDSAMYFCASTPASRIEQFFGPGTRLTVL.

The V gene is TRBV11-2, the J gene TRBJ2-2; 9 nucleotides agree with TRBD2. Losses at the gene ends were 5 bases for V and 8 bases for J; bases not matched to a gene: 6. CDR1 and CDR2 from the germline V gene are SGHAT and FQNNGV. The CDR3 runs 14 residues. DNA of the CDR3: TGTGCCAGCAGCCGACTAGCGGAGTGGGGGGAGCTGTTTTTT. Translated: CASSRLAEWGELFF. Full variable domain (missing parts from reference TRBV11-2 and TRBJ2-2): EAGVAQSPRYKIIEKRQSVAFWCNPISGHATLYWYQQILGQGPKLLIQFQNNGVVDDSQLPKDRFSAERLKGVDSTLKIQPAKLEDSAVYLCASSRLAEWGELFFGEGSRLTVL.

The rearrangement links TRBV5-6 to TRBJ1-6, with a possible D match to TRBD1 (5 bases). Germline CDR1 reads SGHDT; CDR2 reads YYEEEE. The CDR3 covers 15 residues. The germline V and J ends were trimmed by 4 bases and 2 bases, with 10 bases remaining between them. The DNA of the CDR3 is TGTGCCAGCAGCCCGGGGGGGGCCTATAATTCACCCCTCCACTTT. Its translation is CASSPGGAYNSPLHF.

The chain joins TRBV7-2 to TRBJ2-3; TRBD2 agrees at 12 bases. Germline V gene sequence: CDR1 SGHTA, CDR2 FQGNSA. This CDR3 is built from 16 residues. The trim removed 5 bases at V and 4 bases at J, leaving 7 bases unmatched. The CDR3 loop reads CASSPLTSGGSDTQYF. The CDR3, as DNA: TGTGCCAGCAGCCCACTGACTAGCGGGGGTTCAGATACGCAGTATTTT.

The chain employs TRBV13 and TRBJ1-6; TRBD1 is a possible D gene (5 bases). CDR3 size: 15 residues. Germline assignment: CDR1 PRHDT and CDR2 FYEKMQ (reference sequence). Between the trimmed V and J ends, which lost 2 bases and 7 bases, there was a span of 12 bases. The CDR3 DNA is TGTGCCAGCAGCTTATCGGCCGGGGGAAATTCACCCCTCCACTTT. Protein product: CASSLSAGGNSPLHF. The full variable domain, in which reference TRBV13 and TRBJ1-6 provide the parts outside the CDR3, is AAGVIQSPRHLIKEKRETATLKCYPIPRHDTVYWYQQGPGQDPQFLISFYEKMQSDKGSIPDRFSAQQFSDYHSELNMSSLELGDSALYFCASSLSAGGNSPLHFGNGTRLTVT.

The rearrangement uses TRBV27 and TRBJ1-5; TRBD1 matches at 8 bases. With V trimmed by 2 bases and J by 2 bases, 8 bases remained unmatched. This CDR3 contains 17 residues. From germline, CDR1 is MNHEY and CDR2 SMNVEV (reference sequence). CDR3 loop: CASSLRRGLLGNQPQHF. The CDR3 nucleotides read TGTGCCAGCAGTTTACGCAGGGGGCTCTTGGGCAATCAGCCCCAGCATTTT.

This rearrangement joins TRBV4-3 to TRBJ1-2; D remains unclear. Germline lookup yields CDR1 LGHNA and CDR2 YSLEER. V was shortened by 0 bases and J by 8 bases, with 13 bases between the two germline ends. The CDR3 is 14 residues long. DNA for the CDR3: TGCGCCAGCAGCCAAGATATGAGGGCCTACGGCTACACCTTC. The encoded protein is CASSQDMRAYGYTF.

A few counts support this clone. The chain employs TRBV5-5 and TRBJ2-2; the match to TRBD2 covers 9 bases. This CDR3 is 15 amino acids long. The germline gives CDR1 SGHKS, CDR2 YYEKEE (reference sequence). Germline trimming cut 3 bases from V and 6 bases from J; bases unmatched to any gene: 6. The CDR3 loop is CASSSTSGAPGELFF. The CDR3 nucleotides are TGTGCCAGCAGCTCGACTAGCGGAGCCCCCGGGGAGCTGTTTTTT.

V is TRBV5-1 and J is TRBJ1-1, with D unresolved. Germline-derived CDR1 and CDR2 are SGHRS and YFSETQ. This CDR3 comprises 15 residues. Deletions cut 3 bases from V and 1 base from J, with 13 bases between. The CDR3 region has the DNA TGCGCCAGCAGCTCTCCACCGGGAGGGAACACTGAAGCTTTCTTT. Its protein is CASSSPPGGNTEAFF.

The chain is built from TRBV24-1 and TRBJ1-4, with a possible D match to TRBD1 (5 bases). V was cut by 3 bases and J by 8 bases, with 12 bases left in between. This CDR3 has 14 amino acids. Per germline, CDR1 KGHDR and CDR2 SFDVKD. For the CDR3, the DNA is TGTGCCACCAGTGATCCGGGGGGACGGGAAAAACTGTTTTTT. Translation: CATSDPGGREKLFF.

The V and J genes are TRBV19 and TRBJ2-5, with TRBD1 as a possible D gene (6 bases). In germline, CDR1 is LNHDA, CDR2 SQIVND (reference sequence). V shed 4 bases and J shed 3 bases, with 12 bases lying between them. The CDR3 has 14 residues. The CDR3 DNA reads TGTGCCAGTAGTACGACCGGGACAAAAGAGACCCAGTACTTC. Translating gives CASSTTGTKETQYF.

This chain connects TRBV5-1 to TRBJ1-1; D might be TRBD1 (6 bases). Trimming took off 0 bases at V and 4 bases at J, with 16 bases between the two ends. Germline CDR1 reads SGHRS; CDR2 reads YFSETQ. This CDR3 contains 16 residues. CDR3 protein: CASSLAGRGYRTEAFF. The CDR3, as DNA: TGCGCCAGCAGCTTGGCCGGGAGGGGGTATCGCACTGAAGCTTTCTTT.

J is TRBJ2-7 and V is TRBV13, with 8 bases identical to TRBD2. Per the germline V gene, CDR1 is PRHDT and CDR2 is FYEKMQ (reference sequence). The length of the CDR3 is 17 residues. V lost 0 bases and J lost 2; bases outside the gene matches: 9. Here the CDR3 reads CASSLGALAGKTYEQYF. The CDR3 DNA sequence: TGTGCCAGCAGCTTAGGGGCCCTAGCGGGCAAAACCTACGAGCAGTACTTC.

The genes are TRBV30 and TRBJ1-2, with 10 positions matching TRBD1. V lost 2 bases to trimming and J lost 6 bases; unmatched junction nucleotides: 3. This CDR3 has 13 residues. Germline V gene sequence: CDR1 GTSNPN, CDR2 SVGIG (reference sequence). The CDR3 region has the DNA TGTGCCTGGAGTCTCGGACAGGGGGATGGCTACACCTTC. Its translation is CAWSLGQGDGYTF.

The chain couples TRBV7-8 to TRBJ1-4, with 8 bases that match TRBD1. CDR1 is SGHVS, CDR2 FQNEAQ, per germline. V shed 8 bases and J 7 bases; nucleotides not matched to a gene: 21. This CDR3 comprises 18 residues. The DNA for the CDR3 is TGTGCCAGCTCAACCGGACAGGGATTCGGCCCTGTGGTTGAAAAACTGTTTTTT. Residues: CASSTGQGFGPVVEKLFF.

The chain carries TRBV18 and TRBJ1-5, with a weak D call TRBD1 (5 bases). Per germline, CDR1 KGHSH and CDR2 LQKENI. Trimming left V 6 bases short and J 3 bases short, with 9 bases between. The CDR3 sequence is 13 residues long. DNA of the CDR3: TGTGCCAGCTCGCGCGGGGCCAATCAGCCCCAGCATTTT. Encoded protein: CASSRGANQPQHF. Using reference TRBV18 and TRBJ1-5 for the parts outside the CDR3, the full variable domain is NAGVMQNPRHLVRRRGQEARLRCSPMKGHSHVYWYRQLPEEGLKFMVYLQKENIIDESGMPKERFSAEFPKEGPSILRIQQVVRGDSAAYFCASSRGANQPQHFGDGTRLSIL.

The V and J genes are TRBV6-1 and TRBJ1-2, with D maybe TRBD1 (6 bases). V lost 1 base, J lost 11 bases, and 20 bases lay in between. The CDR3 runs to 15 residues. Germline V gene data show CDR1 as MNHNS and CDR2 as SASEGT. The CDR3 DNA reads TGTGCCAGCAGTGAAGTCACAGGGCTTTGGGGTCTGTACACCTTC. Residues: CASSEVTGLWGLYTF.

Notes on this clone: Different DNA sequences within this sample yield the same CDR3. The chain combines TRBV19 with TRBJ2-7; D may be TRBD2 (6 bases). With 5 bases removed from V and 2 bases from J, the gap between germline ends came to 10 bases. CDR1 is LNHDA and CDR2 is SQIVND in the germline V gene (reference sequence). The CDR3 length is 13 residues. The CDR3 nucleotides read TGTGCCAGTAGTTTGGGACTGACCTACGAGCAGTACTTC. It is translated as CASSLGLTYEQYF.

The rearrangement links TRBV7-6 to TRBJ2-5, with D maybe TRBD2 (7 bases). The CDR3 spans 16 residues. The V end was cut by 0 bases, the J end by 3 bases, with 14 bases between. CDR1 and CDR2 from the germline V gene are SGHVS and FNYEAQ. CDR3 sequence: CASSLAGRGAKETQYF. CDR3 bases: TGTGCCAGCAGCTTAGCGGGACGGGGGGCGAAAGAGACCCAGTACTTC.

The chain joins TRBV3-1 (or the pseudogene TRBV3-2) to TRBJ1-2; the D is unclear. The CDR3 covers 16 residues. CDR1 is LGHDT and CDR2 is YNNKEL in the germline V gene (reference sequence). Between the trimmed V and J ends, which lost 6 bases and 0 bases, there was a span of 17 bases. The CDR3 protein is CASSPPYTKANYGYTF. CDR3 sequence (DNA): TGTGCCAGCAGTCCCCCTTACACGAAAGCTAACTATGGCTACACCTTC.

The chain employs TRBV9 and TRBJ2-7; TRBD1 might be the D (6 bases). Germline V gene lookup returns CDR1 SGDLS and CDR2 YYNGEE. This CDR3 contains 14 residues. The V and J ends lost 0 bases and 0 bases respectively, with 7 bases between them. In DNA, the CDR3 is TGTGCCAGCAGCGTAGAAGGGGGCTCCTACGAGCAGTACTTC. Its protein is CASSVEGGSYEQYF.